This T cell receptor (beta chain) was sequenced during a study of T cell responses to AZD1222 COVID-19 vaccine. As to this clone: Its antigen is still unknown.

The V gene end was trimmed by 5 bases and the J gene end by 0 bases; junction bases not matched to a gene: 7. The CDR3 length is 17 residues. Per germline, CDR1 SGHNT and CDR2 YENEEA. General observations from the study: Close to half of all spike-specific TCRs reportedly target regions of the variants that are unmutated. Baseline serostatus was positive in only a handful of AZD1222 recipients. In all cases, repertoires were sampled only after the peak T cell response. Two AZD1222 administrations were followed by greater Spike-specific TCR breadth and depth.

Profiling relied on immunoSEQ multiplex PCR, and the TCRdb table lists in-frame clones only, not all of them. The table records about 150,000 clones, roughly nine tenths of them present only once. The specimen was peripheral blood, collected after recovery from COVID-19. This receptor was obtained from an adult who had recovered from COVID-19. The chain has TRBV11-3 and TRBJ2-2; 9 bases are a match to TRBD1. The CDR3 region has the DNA TGTGCCAGCAGCCCCCTGGGGGACAGGGCGAACACCGGGGAGCTGTTTTTT. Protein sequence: CASSPLGDRANTGELFF.